The sequence of this TCR beta chain was determined in a study of blood T cell repertoires in COVID-19. Background on the study: From the United States, Italy and Spain came samples of acute and convalescent COVID-19. Sources were T cells, B-cell-depleted T cells, or PBMCs; the material itself was cDNA or gDNA.

In the original processing: The authors estimated nucleated cell counts from reference gene primer amplification. Data came from immunoSEQ multiplex PCR; TCRdb stores just in-frame clones and leaves some out. V and J calls and clone size are given by that table; D and trimming were obtained from the DNA. The sample carries just over 650,000 clones, more than 80% recorded once. The material sequenced was peripheral blood. This clonotype was obtained from a woman between 18 and 29 years old with acute or convalescent COVID-19.

The CDR3 protein is CASSYRPGQPNYGYTF. The DNA of the CDR3 is TGTGCCAGCAGTTACCGACCGGGACAGCCTAACTATGGCTACACCTTC. V and J are TRBV6-5 and TRBJ1-2; 7 bases are shared with TRBD1. The germline V gene encodes CDR1 MNHEY and CDR2 SVGAGI. This CDR3 comprises 16 residues. The J segment lost 0 bases and the V segment lost 2 bases, leaving 6 bases of the junction unmatched.